A single sample gave rise to the 14 T cell receptor beta chains below, sequenced in a study of blood T cell repertoires in COVID-19. Data came from immunoSEQ multiplex PCR; TCRdb stores just in-frame clones and leaves some out. Of under 200,000 clones listed, 76% are singletons. The sample was peripheral blood. These receptors originate from a woman of 80 years or more with acute or convalescent COVID-19.

The chain recombines TRBV7-9 with TRBJ1-4, with D tentatively TRBD1 (6 bases). CDR3 length equals 13 residues. The germline gives CDR1 SEHNR, CDR2 FQNEAQ (reference sequence). V was clipped by 5 bases and J by 8 bases, with 12 bases between them. CDR3 coding DNA: TGTGCCAGCAGCGGTGGGGGCTGGGAAAAACTGTTTTTT. It codes for CASSGGGWEKLFF.

The genes are TRBV25-1 and TRBJ2-3; D might be TRBD1 (5 bases). Germline V gene lookup returns CDR1 MGHDK and CDR2 SYGVNS. The V gene lost 6 bases and the J gene lost 3 bases, with 19 bases spanning the gap. This CDR3 is built from 16 residues. The CDR3 DNA follows: TGTGCCAGCAGCCCTGATAGGGGTTGGAAAACAGATACGCAGTATTTT. This encodes CASSPDRGWKTDTQYF. Complete variable domain (other parts from reference TRBV25-1 and TRBJ2-3): EADIYQTPRYLVIGTGKKITLECSQTMGHDKMYWYQQDPGMELHLIHYSYGVNSTEKGDLSSESTVSRIRTEHFPLTLESARPSHTSQYLCASSPDRGWKTDTQYFGPGTRLTVL.

Only one count was recorded for this clone. CDR3 sequence (DNA): TGCGCCAGCAGCCAGGGATATGGCGGGGGGCCTCATGAGCAGTTCTTC. This sequence encodes CASSQGYGGGPHEQFF. The V call is TRBV4-1, the J call TRBJ2-1; 8 bases fit TRBD2. The V and J ends lost 3 bases and 8 bases, in that order; junction bases with no gene match: 12. Per germline, CDR1 MGHRA and CDR2 YSYEKL. The CDR3 spans 16 residues.

The sample holds one count of this clone. The chain has TRBV5-1 and TRBJ2-7; tentative D call: TRBD1 (6 bases). Germline V gives CDR1 SGHRS, CDR2 YFSETQ. Trimming removed 8 bases at V and 0 bases at J, with 15 bases between. The CDR3 is 14 residues long. The CDR3 sequence is CASKGQTSSYEQYF. CDR3 in DNA: TGCGCCAGTAAAGGACAGACCAGCTCCTACGAGCAGTACTTC.

The chain links TRBV13 to TRBJ2-7; the match to TRBD2 covers 10 bases. The CDR3 is 15 amino acids. V lost 4 bases to trimming and J lost 5 bases; unmatched junction nucleotides: 8. Per germline, CDR1 PRHDT and CDR2 FYEKMQ (reference sequence). This CDR3 is CASSSAYSGRNEQYF. DNA of the CDR3: TGTGCCAGCAGCTCGGCCTATAGCGGGAGGAACGAGCAGTACTTC.

The chain couples TRBV27 to TRBJ1-2; possibly TRBD1 for D (6 bases). Germline CDR1 and CDR2: MNHEY and SMNVEV (reference sequence). This CDR3 is 13 amino acids long. Trimming stripped 6 bases from V and 4 bases from J, with 12 bases between. Written as DNA, the CDR3 is TGTGCCAGCAGGACAGGTCCTGGCTATGGCTACACCTTC. Residues: CASRTGPGYGYTF.

The chain employs TRBV5-4 and TRBJ2-3; 8 nucleotides line up with TRBD2. V was pared by 7 bases and J by 2 bases, with 6 bases of the junction left unmatched. CDR1 SGHNT and CDR2 YYREEE come from the germline V gene (reference sequence). The CDR3 contains 14 residues. The DNA for the CDR3 is TGTGCCAGCCAACGGGAGGGCCTCACAGATACGCAGTATTTT. It encodes CASQREGLTDTQYF.

This rearrangement joins TRBV14 to TRBJ1-5, with D hard to call. This CDR3 is built from 13 residues. V was shortened by 2 bases and J by 3 bases, with 5 bases between the two germline ends. Germline CDR1 is SGHDN and CDR2 is FVKESK. CDR3 residues: CASSQTNNQPQHF. The DNA for the CDR3 is TGTGCCAGCAGCCAAACAAACAATCAGCCCCAGCATTTT.

The rearrangement uses TRBV19 and TRBJ1-5; D might be TRBD1 (5 bases). V shed 8 bases and J shed 6 bases, with 17 bases lying between them. The length of the CDR3 is 14 residues. In germline, CDR1 is LNHDA, CDR2 SQIVND (reference sequence). CDR3 in amino acids: CASSGGVGGQPQHF. The DNA of the CDR3 is TGTGCCAGTTCCGGGGGGGTCGGCGGTCAGCCCCAGCATTTT.

The chain carries TRBV11-2 and TRBJ2-3; D might be TRBD1 (6 bases). Germline-derived CDR1 and CDR2 are SGHAT and FQNNGV. CDR3 size: 17 residues. The V gene lost 4 bases and the J gene lost 2 bases, with 19 bases spanning the gap. This CDR3 reads CASSSLTGTSYTDTQYF. The CDR3, as DNA: TGTGCCAGCAGCTCCCTGACAGGAACATCTTACACAGATACGCAGTATTTT.

The chain has TRBV11-2 and TRBJ2-7, with 9 bases aligning to TRBD1. J was trimmed by 5 bases and V by 5 bases; bases with no gene match: 10. This CDR3 comprises 15 residues. Germline values: CDR1 SGHAT, CDR2 FQNNGV. The CDR3 spells CASSRGTGKINEQYF. The CDR3 DNA sequence: TGTGCCAGCAGCCGCGGGACAGGGAAAATCAACGAGCAGTACTTC.

The chain couples TRBV5-1 to TRBJ2-6, with 7 bases identical to TRBD1. V shed 4 bases and J 4 bases; nucleotides not matched to a gene: 5. CDR1 is SGHRS, CDR2 YFSETQ, per germline. The length of the CDR3 is 15 residues. As DNA, the CDR3 is TGCGCCAGCAGCCTACAGGGGAAAGGGGCCAACGTCCTGACTTTC. Protein sequence: CASSLQGKGANVLTF.

Only a few counts were recorded for this clone. The identical CDR3 is also encoded by other nucleotide sequences in the sample. V is TRBV11-1 and J is TRBJ2-7; D is possibly TRBD1 (6 bases). CDR3 size: 14 residues. Looked up from germline, CDR1 is SGHAT and CDR2 is FQDESV (reference sequence). V lost 5 bases and J lost 2, with 13 bases in between. CDR3 in DNA: TGTGCCAGCAGCCCCCGGGACATCGCCTACGAGCAGTACTTC. This translates into CASSPRDIAYEQYF.

The chain carries TRBV18 and TRBJ1-2; 8 bases map to TRBD1. Looked up from germline, CDR1 is KGHSH and CDR2 is LQKENI. The CDR3 is made up of 15 amino acids. V gave up 2 bases and J gave up 6 bases; unmatched junction bases: 8. CDR3 sequence (DNA): TGTGCCAGCTCACCAGGGACAGGAAAGAGGGATGGCTACACCTTC. Amino acid sequence: CASSPGTGKRDGYTF.